The source of this TCR beta chain is a study of T cell repertoires in cytomegalovirus infection. About the study: It was the public TCR beta signatures that indicated both CMV infection and matching HLA type.

This clonotype showed up just a few times. The antigen is undetermined. TCRdb passed the reads through MiXCR, listing each CDR3 protein once. The sample includes roughly 150,000 distinct CDR3 sequences, 23% of them seen just once. Study-wide results and caveats: Adding up the frequency of public TCR beta families identified people who carried CMV plus the relevant HLA. Ex vivo responses were dominated by HLA-C-restricted CMV-specific TCR beta clonotypes.

The CDR3 has 15 amino acids. V shed 4 bases and J 9 bases; nucleotides not matched to a gene: 11. Per the germline V gene, CDR1 is LGHNA and CDR2 is YSLEER. The chain has TRBV4-3 and TRBJ2-1; 8 nucleotides align to TRBD2. Sequenced material: PBMCs. This sequence was found in a human donor in good health (CMV status not recorded). Some clones in this sample may be carry-over from other donors' samples. CDR3 DNA sequence: TGCGCCAGCAGCCTAACCAGCGGGAGTAAGGTTGAGCAGTTCTTC. This gives the protein CASSLTSGSKVEQFF.